The 3 T cell receptor beta chains below come from one sample, sequenced in a study of control samples from healthy donors and cancer patients. TCRdb's copy holds only in-frame clones and misses some; the assay was immunoSEQ multiplex PCR. The sample yields just over 50,000 clones, almost 90% seen once. Sequences were obtained from PBMCs. The origin of the receptors is a man over 45 with head and neck cancer.

The chain carries TRBV4-1 and TRBJ2-7, with 7 positions matching TRBD1. The J segment lost 13 bases and the V segment lost 0 bases, leaving 18 bases of the junction unmatched. CDR1 is MGHRA and CDR2 is YSYEKL in the germline V gene. There are 16 residues in the CDR3. The CDR3 protein is CASSQDRRQGELRSYF. CDR3 bases: TGCGCCAGCAGCCAAGATCGACGACAGGGCGAACTTCGTAGCTACTTC.

V is TRBV5-1 and J is TRBJ2-1, with 7 positions matching TRBD1. Germline loops: CDR1 SGHRS, CDR2 YFSETQ. V lost 4 bases and J lost 0; bases outside the gene matches: 7. This CDR3 comprises 16 residues. Here the CDR3 DNA reads TGCGCCAGCAGCATGGACAGGTCGAGCTCCTACAATGAGCAGTTCTTC. This translates into CASSMDRSSSYNEQFF.

The rearrangement links TRBV6-2 or TRBV6-3 to TRBJ1-5; D call uncertain. Germline V gene lookup returns CDR1 MNHEY and CDR2 SVGEGT. There are 14 residues in the CDR3. Trimming took 0 bases from V and 5 from J, leaving 8 bases between them. Here the CDR3 DNA reads TGTGCCAGCAGTTACTCGCAAAGGGATCAGCCCCAGCATTTT. Its protein is CASSYSQRDQPQHF.